A single sample is the source of the 8 T cell receptor beta chains below, sequenced in a study of T cell responses to AZD1222 COVID-19 vaccine. Only in-frame clones appear in the TCRdb table, and some are missing; sequencing was by immunoSEQ multiplex PCR. The table lists fewer than 50,000 clones, around 80% of them singletons. This specimen was peripheral blood, taken 28 days after the second dose of the MenACWY control vaccine. The receptor source for this set is an adult who received the MenACWY meningococcal vaccine as a control.

The V gene is TRBV11-3, the J gene TRBJ1-2; no reliable D call. This CDR3 spans 12 amino acids. Germline CDR1 is SGHNT and CDR2 is YENEEA. V was cut by 1 base and J by 8 bases, with 8 bases left in between. The DNA for the CDR3 is TGTGCCAGCAGCTTAGGGGGTTTCGGCTACACCTTC. Its translation is CASSLGGFGYTF.

The V call is TRBV7-2, the J call TRBJ1-6; 8 bases agree with TRBD1. The germline gives CDR1 SGHTA, CDR2 FQGNSA. With 3 bases clipped from V and 9 bases from J, the junction kept 7 bases outside the gene matches. This CDR3 has 15 residues. As DNA, the CDR3 is TGTGCCAGCAGCTTCGACGGGACAGGACGTTCACCCCTCCACTTT. It is translated as CASSFDGTGRSPLHF.

The chain joins TRBV3-1 (or the pseudogene TRBV3-2) to TRBJ2-7; TRBD2 aligns across 13 bases. The V gene end was trimmed by 1 base and the J gene end by 3 bases; junction bases not matched to a gene: 3. Germline loops: CDR1 LGHDT, CDR2 YNNKEL (reference sequence). This CDR3 spans 16 amino acids. CDR3 in DNA: TGTGCCAGCAGCCAAGGGACTAGCGGGAGTCACTACGAGCAGTACTTC. Amino acid sequence: CASSQGTSGSHYEQYF.

The gene calls are TRBV6-2 or TRBV6-3 and TRBJ2-7; D gene ambiguous. The germline CDR1 and CDR2 sequences are MNHEY and SVGEGT. The length of the CDR3 is 13 residues. Trimming took off 4 bases at V and 2 bases at J, with 9 bases between the two ends. CDR3 region: CASSLDLTYEQYF. The CDR3 DNA reads as TGTGCCAGCAGTTTGGACCTAACCTACGAGCAGTACTTC.

V gene TRBV24-1 combines with J gene TRBJ2-3; no definite D call. Germline lookup yields CDR1 KGHDR and CDR2 SFDVKD. The V end was cut by 6 bases, the J end by 0 bases, with 15 bases between. This CDR3 is 16 amino acids long. The CDR3 nucleotides read TGTGCCACCAGTTCCTTAGGGTTCGCTAGCACAGATACGCAGTATTTT. It specifies CATSSLGFASTDTQYF.

V usage is TRBV30 and J usage is TRBJ1-2, with D unresolved. The CDR3 consists of 15 residues. Between the trimmed V and J ends, which lost 0 bases and 8 bases, there was a span of 19 bases. Germline lookup yields CDR1 GTSNPN and CDR2 SVGIG (reference sequence). The CDR3 protein is CAWSVPAQRGRGYTF. The DNA of the CDR3 is TGTGCCTGGAGTGTACCGGCACAGCGTGGGAGAGGCTACACCTTC.

The chain carries TRBV15 and TRBJ1-4, with 9 bases lining up with TRBD1. The CDR3 extends over 15 amino acids. Trimming cost V 0 bases and J 11 bases; bases outside gene matches: 7. The germline V gene encodes CDR1 LNHNV and CDR2 YYDKDF (reference sequence). The chain's CDR3 is CATSRETGGVRKLFF. In DNA, the CDR3 is TGTGCCACCAGCAGAGAGACAGGGGGGGTGCGGAAACTGTTTTTT.

V usage is TRBV5-6 and J usage is TRBJ1-2, with TRBD1 identical over 7 bases. This CDR3 contains 16 residues. CDR1 is SGHDT, CDR2 YYEEEE, per germline. The V gene end was trimmed by 6 bases and the J gene end by 2 bases; junction bases not matched to a gene: 13. CDR3 bases: TGTGCCAGCAACCCCCATGGCCCGGGACAGAACTATGGCTACACCTTC. It specifies CASNPHGPGQNYGYTF.